This T cell receptor beta chain originates from a study of shared clonotypes between healthy human individuals. Study-wide background: Each donor's CD4 naive and CD4 memory cells filled three plates apiece, CD8 naive two, and CD8 memory one. Study observations and caveats: When naive CD4 clonotypes were compared across four donors, 4% to 5.5% were shared.

As originally analysed: ImmunoSEQ only sent back junction sequences with no quality scores, so filtering was done differently. Using immunoSEQ multiplex PCR, the repertoire was profiled, and TCRdb retains in-frame clones only, with some absent. V, J and clone size are those of that table, while D and trimming were read from the DNA. The sample yields about 1.1 million clones, 70% to 85% seen once. This CDR3 region has 18 residues. Trimming at V came to 4 bases and at J to 5 bases, leaving 11 bases not matched to a gene. Per the germline V gene, CDR1 is SGHDT and CDR2 is YYEEEE. A remark on this clone: Its cognate antigen is unknown.

Sequenced sample: memory CD4+ T cells from PBMCs. The subset: CD45RA-negative fraction. The origin of this receptor is a man younger than 35 in good health. Some clones in this sample may be carry-over from other donors' samples. The rearrangement uses TRBV5-6 and TRBJ2-1, with TRBD2 matching 14 bases. The CDR3 sequence is CASSRGLAGERYHNEQFF. DNA of the CDR3: TGTGCCAGCAGCCGGGGACTAGCGGGAGAACGATACCACAATGAGCAGTTCTTC. The whole variable domain, filled in from reference TRBV5-6 and TRBJ2-1, reads DAGVTQSPTHLIKTRGQQVTLRCSPKSGHDTVSWYQQALGQGPQFIFQYYEEEERQRGNFPDRFSGHQFPNYSSELNVNALLLGDSALYLCASSRGLAGERYHNEQFFGPGTRLTVL.